This TCR beta chain was identified during a study of blood T cell repertoires in COVID-19. On the study more broadly: The United States, Italy and Spain supplied acute and convalescent COVID-19 samples. PBMCs, B-cell-depleted T cells, or T cells provided the cDNA or gDNA that made up the material.

As processed by the authors: By means of reference gene primer amplification, nucleated cell counts were estimated. Clones were sequenced by immunoSEQ multiplex PCR, and TCRdb holds only the in-frame ones, with some missing. The V and J calls and clone size are taken from that table; D and trimming were inferred from the DNA. Among 100,000 to 120,000 clones, about 76% were seen once, and the ten largest hold approximately 40%. Between the trimmed V and J ends, which lost 1 base and 5 bases, there was a span of 11 bases. Germline V lookup: CDR1 ENHRY, CDR2 SYGVKD. The CDR3 covers 14 residues. The sample was peripheral blood. This receptor was identified in an older man with acute or convalescent COVID-19. The rearrangement uses TRBV10-3 and TRBJ1-1, with a weak D call TRBD1 (5 bases). CDR3 protein: CAISELQGWTEAFF. The CDR3 coding sequence is TGTGCCATCAGTGAGTTGCAGGGATGGACTGAAGCTTTCTTT.